These 20 T cell receptor beta chains share one sample of origin, sequenced in a study of identical twins. MiXCR, run by TCRdb on the 5' RACE reads, gives a single entry per CDR3 protein. The sample contains some 500,000 distinct CDR3 sequences, roughly an eighth of which appear only once. A further study also used this sample, focusing on yellow fever vaccine responses in identical twins.

Sequenced input: CD4+ T cells sorted from blood. Receptors originate from a woman younger than 30 in good health.

In this sample, this clonotype turned up a few times. The chain couples TRBV12-3 or TRBV12-4 to TRBJ2-7; 10 positions match TRBD2. V dropped 7 bases and J dropped 4; count of bases not matched to a gene: 4. The CDR3 sequence is 13 residues long. The CDR3 coding sequence is TGTGCCAGCACCCTTAGCGGGAGGTACGAGCAGTACTTC. Protein: CASTLSGRYEQYF.

This clonotype turned up a few times. CDR3 in amino acids: CASSPRDREQYF. The CDR3 nucleotides are TGTGCCAGCAGCCCCAGGGACAGGGAGCAGTACTTC. The chain combines TRBV7-2 with TRBJ2-7; 8 positions agree with TRBD1. CDR3 size: 12 residues. Germline V CDR1 and CDR2: SGHTA, FQGNSA. V lost 5 bases, J lost 7 bases, and 4 bases stayed unmatched.

This clonotype was seen a few times. This chain joins TRBV10-1 and TRBJ2-3, with D unresolved. Trimming left V 5 bases short and J 6 bases short, with 9 bases between. The CDR3 contains 12 residues. Germline lookup yields CDR1 WNHNN and CDR2 SYGVQD (reference sequence). The CDR3 reads CASSLHLDTQYF. The DNA for the CDR3 is TGCGCCAGCAGTCTTCATCTGGATACGCAGTATTTT.

The table lists this clonotype with a few counts. The chain employs TRBV24-1 and TRBJ2-1; 8 bases are shared with TRBD1. Germline CDR1 is KGHDR and CDR2 is SFDVKD. Losses at the gene ends were 3 bases for V and 2 bases for J; bases not matched to a gene: 5. The CDR3 extends over 16 amino acids. CDR3 in DNA: TGTGCCACCAGTGATCCCAGGGGGCCTACCTACAATGAGCAGTTCTTC. It is translated as CATSDPRGPTYNEQFF.

This chain connects TRBV11-2 to TRBJ2-7; D is unresolved. V lost 5 bases and J lost 5, with 22 bases in between. Germline V gene lookup returns CDR1 SGHAT and CDR2 FQNNGV. The CDR3 is 16 residues long. CDR3 sequence reads: CASSLGKHRGLDEQYF. As DNA, the CDR3 is TGTGCCAGCAGCCTAGGCAAACACAGAGGATTGGACGAGCAGTACTTC.

The sample holds many counts of this clonotype. The CDR3 region has the DNA TGTGCCAGCAGCACGGTCGTCAGGGAGACCCAGTACTTC. This codes for CASSTVVRETQYF. The J gene is TRBJ2-5, the V gene TRBV7-2; D remains unclear. This CDR3 contains 13 residues. Germline V lookup: CDR1 SGHTA, CDR2 FQGNSA. V dropped 5 bases and J dropped 5 bases, with 12 bases sitting between them.

This clonotype was detected only a few times. V gene TRBV10-3 combines with J gene TRBJ1-1, with D perhaps TRBD1 (6 bases). The CDR3 is made up of 12 amino acids. V lost 0 bases and J 9 bases, leaving 8 bases between the germline ends. CDR1 is ENHRY, CDR2 SYGVKD, per germline. CDR3 in DNA: TGTGCCATCAGTGAGTCAGGGGGAAAAGCTTTCTTT. Protein: CAISESGGKAFF.

This clonotype was found many times. The chain recombines TRBV29-1 with TRBJ2-3, with D unclear. Per the germline V gene, CDR1 is SQVTM and CDR2 is ANQGSEA. V lost 7 bases and J lost 2, with 10 bases in between. The CDR3 contains 12 residues. Here the CDR3 reads CSADNYTDTQYF. The CDR3 nucleotides are TGCAGCGCCGACAATTACACAGATACGCAGTATTTT.

The chain carries TRBV20-1 and TRBJ1-1; 7 bases line up with TRBD1. CDR3 length: 12 residues. V lost 3 bases and J lost 6; bases outside the gene matches: 4. In germline, CDR1 is DFQATT, CDR2 SNEGSKA (reference sequence). CDR3 sequence reads: CSARTGSPEAFF. The CDR3 nucleotides are TGCAGTGCTAGGACAGGGTCCCCTGAAGCTTTCTTT.

This clonotype was seen a few times. V is TRBV5-1 and J is TRBJ2-2, with 7 bases matching TRBD1. The CDR3 spans 14 residues. Germline-derived CDR1 and CDR2 are SGHRS and YFSETQ. V lost 4 bases and J lost 4; bases outside the gene matches: 4. The DNA of the CDR3 is TGCGCCAGCAGCCCCGGACAGGCCACCGGGGAGCTGTTTTTT. Protein: CASSPGQATGELFF.

The J gene is TRBJ2-1, the V gene TRBV11-2; 7 bases match TRBD2. Germline V gives CDR1 SGHAT, CDR2 FQNNGV. CDR3 length: 14 residues. After removal of 3 bases from V and 10 bases from J, the junction contained 9 bases not matched to a gene. The CDR3 DNA reads as TGTGCCAGCAGCTTCGGTGCGGGAGTTGAGGAGCAGTTCTTC. This sequence encodes CASSFGAGVEEQFF.

This chain links TRBV6-1 with TRBJ2-2, with 9 bases fitting TRBD2. The ends lost 10 bases at V and 6 bases at J; junction bases unmatched: 12. From germline, CDR1 is MNHNS and CDR2 SASEGT. This CDR3 is built from 15 residues. The CDR3 coding sequence is TGTGCCACCCGCGGAAGGGGACTAGCCGCCGGGGAGCTGTTTTTT. Its translation is CATRGRGLAAGELFF.

This clonotype appeared a few times. The chain uses TRBV7-2 and TRBJ2-7, with 7 bases lining up with TRBD1. Germline CDR1 reads SGHTA; CDR2 reads FQGNSA. The CDR3 sequence is 14 residues long. V shed 4 bases, J shed 2 bases, and the junction held 5 bases outside the gene matches. Here the CDR3 DNA reads TGTGCCAGCAGCTCCATAGACAGGGCCTACGAGCAGTACTTC. It yields the protein CASSSIDRAYEQYF.

This clonotype showed up just a few times. The rearrangement uses TRBV3-1 and TRBJ2-5; tentative D call: TRBD2 (6 bases). Germline V gene lookup returns CDR1 LGHDT and CDR2 YNNKEL (reference sequence). V gave up 1 base and J gave up 4 bases, with 16 bases separating them. The CDR3 is 16 amino acids. The CDR3 here is CASSQGTGTFGETQYF. In nucleotides, the CDR3 is TGTGCCAGCAGCCAAGGGACGGGGACTTTTGGAGAGACCCAGTACTTC.

The V gene is TRBV5-6, the J gene TRBJ1-2; D call uncertain. Germline CDR1 is SGHDT and CDR2 is YYEEEE. The CDR3 consists of 16 residues. Trimming shortened V by 0 bases and J by 2 bases, and 14 bases separated the two germline ends. The CDR3 DNA follows: TGTGCCAGCAGCTTGGTCCCGAAGGGTGCCAACTATGGCTACACCTTC. Translating gives CASSLVPKGANYGYTF.

The CDR3 spells CATSRDEAGDQPQHF. The CDR3, as DNA: TGTGCCACCAGCAGAGATGAGGCGGGCGATCAGCCCCAGCATTTT. This rearrangement joins TRBV15 to TRBJ1-5; D gene uncertain. Germline CDR1 reads LNHNV; CDR2 reads YYDKDF (reference sequence). The length of the CDR3 is 15 residues. Trimming pared 0 bases from V and 5 bases from J, leaving 11 bases between.

This clonotype was counted between two and nine times. The J gene is TRBJ2-1, the V gene TRBV15; 13 nucleotides agree with TRBD2. V was clipped by 3 bases and J by 8 bases; unmatched bases: 4. This CDR3 has 15 amino acids. CDR1 is LNHNV and CDR2 is YYDKDF in the germline V gene (reference sequence). The CDR3 spells CATSSGLAGEDEQFF. The CDR3 bases are TGTGCCACCAGCAGCGGACTAGCGGGAGAGGATGAGCAGTTCTTC.

This clonotype was seen a handful of times. J is TRBJ2-7 and V is TRBV6-5; TRBD2 aligns across 7 bases. The germline CDR1 and CDR2 sequences are MNHEY and SVGAGI. The ends lost 2 bases at V and 3 bases at J; junction bases unmatched: 10. The CDR3 sequence is 16 residues long. The CDR3 DNA reads as TGTGCCAGCAGTTACAGCCGCGGGGGAAGTGGCTACGAGCAGTACTTC. Protein product: CASSYSRGGSGYEQYF.

This CDR3 reads CASSHEGGSEKLFF. The CDR3 nucleotides read TGTGCCAGCAGCCATGAGGGAGGTTCTGAAAAACTGTTTTTT. The chain couples TRBV7-9 to TRBJ1-4; D gene ambiguous. The CDR3 is made up of 14 amino acids. Germline V gene lookup returns CDR1 SEHNR and CDR2 FQNEAQ (reference sequence). The V gene lost 5 bases and the J gene lost 7 bases, with 14 bases spanning the gap.

This clonotype was recorded a few times. The J gene is TRBJ2-2, the V gene TRBV11-2; 12 positions match TRBD2. The germline V gene encodes CDR1 SGHAT and CDR2 FQNNGV. The junction had 7 bases not matched to a gene; V was cut back by 4 bases and J by 4 bases. The CDR3 has 17 residues. The CDR3 sequence is CASSSRLAGVTTGELFF. CDR3 bases: TGTGCCAGCAGCTCAAGACTAGCGGGAGTAACCACCGGGGAGCTGTTTTTT.